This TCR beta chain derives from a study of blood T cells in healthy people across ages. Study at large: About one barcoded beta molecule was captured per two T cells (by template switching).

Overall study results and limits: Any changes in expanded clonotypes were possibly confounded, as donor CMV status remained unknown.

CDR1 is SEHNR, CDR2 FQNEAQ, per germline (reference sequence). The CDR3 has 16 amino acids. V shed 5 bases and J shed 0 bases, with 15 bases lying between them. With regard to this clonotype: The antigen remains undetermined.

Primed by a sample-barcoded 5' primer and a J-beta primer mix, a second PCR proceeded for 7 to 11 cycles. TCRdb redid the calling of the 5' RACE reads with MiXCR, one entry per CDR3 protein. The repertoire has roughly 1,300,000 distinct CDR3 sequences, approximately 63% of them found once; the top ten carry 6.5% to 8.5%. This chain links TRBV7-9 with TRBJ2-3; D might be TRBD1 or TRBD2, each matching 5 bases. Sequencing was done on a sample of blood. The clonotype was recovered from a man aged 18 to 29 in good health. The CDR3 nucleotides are TGTGCCAGCAGCGGGGGACGGCCTTCTAGCACAGATACGCAGTATTTT. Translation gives CASSGGRPSSTDTQYF.